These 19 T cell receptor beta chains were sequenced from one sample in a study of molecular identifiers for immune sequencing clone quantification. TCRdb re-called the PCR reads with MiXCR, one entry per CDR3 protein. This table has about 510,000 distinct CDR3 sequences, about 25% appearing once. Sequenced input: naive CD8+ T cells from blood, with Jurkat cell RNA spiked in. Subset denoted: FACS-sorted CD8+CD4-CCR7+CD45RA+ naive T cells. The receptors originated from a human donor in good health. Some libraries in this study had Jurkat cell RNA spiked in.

The CDR3 region is CASTQSDRFYGYTF. The CDR3 DNA reads as TGTGCCAGCACCCAATCAGACAGATTCTATGGCTACACCTTC. The chain combines TRBV7-9 with TRBJ1-2; D possibly corresponds to TRBD1 (5 bases). Trimming pared 7 bases from V and 4 bases from J, leaving 16 bases between. Germline CDR1 SEHNR, CDR2 FQNEAQ (reference sequence). The CDR3 is 14 residues long.

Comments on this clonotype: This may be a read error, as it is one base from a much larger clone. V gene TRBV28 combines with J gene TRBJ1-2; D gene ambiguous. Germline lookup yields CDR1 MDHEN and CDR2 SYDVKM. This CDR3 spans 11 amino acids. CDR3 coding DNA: TGTGGCAGCAGGCAGACGATTGGCTACACCTTC. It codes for CGSRQTIGYTF.

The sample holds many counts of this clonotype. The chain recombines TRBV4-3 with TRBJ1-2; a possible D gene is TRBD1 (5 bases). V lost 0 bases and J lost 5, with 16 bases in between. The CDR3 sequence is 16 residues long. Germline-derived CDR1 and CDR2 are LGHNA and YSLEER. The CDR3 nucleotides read TGCGCCAGCAGCCAAGATGTTTCGGGGCAGGGTTATGGCTACACCTTC. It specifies CASSQDVSGQGYGYTF.

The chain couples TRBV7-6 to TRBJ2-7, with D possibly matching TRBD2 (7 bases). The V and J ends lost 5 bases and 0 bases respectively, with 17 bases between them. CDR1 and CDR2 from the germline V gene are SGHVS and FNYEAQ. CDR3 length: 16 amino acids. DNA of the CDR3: TGTGCCAGCAGCCCCAGGGGCGGGGGCCGCTCCTACGAGCAGTACTTC. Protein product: CASSPRGGGRSYEQYF.

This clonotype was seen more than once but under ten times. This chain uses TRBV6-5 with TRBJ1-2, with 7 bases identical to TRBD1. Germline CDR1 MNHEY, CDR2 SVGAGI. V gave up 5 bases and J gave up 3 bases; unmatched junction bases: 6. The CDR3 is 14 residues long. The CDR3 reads CASSLTGWDYGYTF. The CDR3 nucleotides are TGTGCCAGCAGTCTGACAGGGTGGGACTATGGCTACACCTTC.

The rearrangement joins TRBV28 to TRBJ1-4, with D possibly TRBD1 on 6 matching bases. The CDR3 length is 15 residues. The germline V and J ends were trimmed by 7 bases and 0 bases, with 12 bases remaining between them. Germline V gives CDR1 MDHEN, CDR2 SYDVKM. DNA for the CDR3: TGTGCCAGCACAGGGGCGAGGGCAACTAATGAAAAACTGTTTTTT. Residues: CASTGARATNEKLFF.

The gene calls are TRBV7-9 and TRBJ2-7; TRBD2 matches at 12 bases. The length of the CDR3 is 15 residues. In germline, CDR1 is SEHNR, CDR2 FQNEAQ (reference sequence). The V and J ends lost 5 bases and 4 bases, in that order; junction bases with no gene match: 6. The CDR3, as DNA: TGTGCCAGCAGCCCCTGGACTAGCGGGGTATACGAGCAGTACTTC. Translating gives CASSPWTSGVYEQYF. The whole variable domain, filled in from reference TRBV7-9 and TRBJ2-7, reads DTGVSQNPRHKITKRGQNVTFRCDPISEHNRLYWYRQTLGQGPEFLTYFQNEAQLEKSRLLSDRFSAERPKGSFSTLEIQRTEQGDSAMYLCASSPWTSGVYEQYFGPGTRLTVT.

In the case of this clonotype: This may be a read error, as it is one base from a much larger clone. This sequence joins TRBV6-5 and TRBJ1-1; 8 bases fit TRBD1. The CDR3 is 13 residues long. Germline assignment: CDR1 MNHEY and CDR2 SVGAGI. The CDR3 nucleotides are TGTGCCAGCGGTTACAGGACAGGGAGTGAAGCTTTCTTT. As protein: CASGYRTGSEAFF.

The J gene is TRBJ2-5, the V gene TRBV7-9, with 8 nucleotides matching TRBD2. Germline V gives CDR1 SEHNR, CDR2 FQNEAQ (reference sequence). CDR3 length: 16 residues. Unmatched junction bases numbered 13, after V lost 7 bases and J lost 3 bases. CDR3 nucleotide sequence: TGTGCCAGCACCACTCGGGCGGGGGGCCGGGAAGAGACCCAGTACTTC. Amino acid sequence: CASTTRAGGREETQYF.

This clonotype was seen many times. CDR3 sequence reads: CASSQDLFGEAYEQYF. DNA for the CDR3: TGCGCCAGCAGCCAAGATTTGTTCGGGGAGGCCTACGAGCAGTACTTC. This chain links TRBV4-3 with TRBJ2-7, with D tentatively TRBD2 (6 bases). Looked up from germline, CDR1 is LGHNA and CDR2 is YSLEER. The CDR3 runs to 16 residues. V dropped 0 bases and J dropped 2 bases, with 14 bases sitting between them.

The CDR3 DNA sequence: TGTGCCAGCAGTGAATCGGGAGCGGGAGCGGCGATCTATGAGCAGTTCTTC. Its translation: CASSESGAGAAIYEQFF. This chain links TRBV25-1 with TRBJ2-1, with TRBD2 identical over 8 bases. V shed 1 base and J 8 bases; nucleotides not matched to a gene: 13. This CDR3 is 17 amino acids long. Germline lookup yields CDR1 MGHDK and CDR2 SYGVNS.

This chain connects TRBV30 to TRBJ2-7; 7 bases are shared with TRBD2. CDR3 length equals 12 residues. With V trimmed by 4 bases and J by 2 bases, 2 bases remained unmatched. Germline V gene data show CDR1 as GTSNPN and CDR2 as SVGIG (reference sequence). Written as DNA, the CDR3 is TGTGCCTGGAAACGGGGGGCCTACGAGCAGTACTTC. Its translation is CAWKRGAYEQYF.

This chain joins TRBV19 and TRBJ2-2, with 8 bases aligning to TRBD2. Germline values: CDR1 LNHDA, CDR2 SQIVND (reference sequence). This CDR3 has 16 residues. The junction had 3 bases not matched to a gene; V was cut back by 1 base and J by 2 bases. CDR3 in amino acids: CASSIAGGHNTGELFF. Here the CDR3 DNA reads TGTGCCAGTAGTATAGCGGGAGGGCATAACACCGGGGAGCTGTTTTTT.

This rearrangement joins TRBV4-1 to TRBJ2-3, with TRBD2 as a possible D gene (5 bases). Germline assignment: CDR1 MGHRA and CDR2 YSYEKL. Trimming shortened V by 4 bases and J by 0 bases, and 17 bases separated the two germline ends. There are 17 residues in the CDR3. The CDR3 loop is CASSPGKADLSTDTQYF. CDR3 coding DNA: TGCGCCAGCAGCCCCGGGAAGGCGGACCTTAGCACAGATACGCAGTATTTT.

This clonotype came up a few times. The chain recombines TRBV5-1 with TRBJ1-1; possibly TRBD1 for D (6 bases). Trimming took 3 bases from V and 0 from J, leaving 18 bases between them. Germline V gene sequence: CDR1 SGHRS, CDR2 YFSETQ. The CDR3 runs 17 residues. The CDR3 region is CASSYGLQGAMNTEAFF. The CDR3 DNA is TGCGCCAGCAGCTACGGATTACAGGGAGCAATGAACACTGAAGCTTTCTTT.

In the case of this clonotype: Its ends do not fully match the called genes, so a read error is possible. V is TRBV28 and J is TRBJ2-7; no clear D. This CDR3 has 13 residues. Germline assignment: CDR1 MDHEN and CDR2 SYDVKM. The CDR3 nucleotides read TGTGCCAGCGGTTTCCGAAGCTCCTACGAGCAGTACTTC. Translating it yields CASGFRSSYEQYF.

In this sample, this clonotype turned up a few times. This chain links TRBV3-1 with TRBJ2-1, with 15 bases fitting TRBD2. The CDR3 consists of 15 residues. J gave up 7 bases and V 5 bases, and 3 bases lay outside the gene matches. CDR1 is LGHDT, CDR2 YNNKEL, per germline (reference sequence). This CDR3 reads CASSWGLAGGNEQFF. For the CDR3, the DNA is TGTGCCAGCAGCTGGGGACTAGCGGGAGGTAATGAGCAGTTCTTC.

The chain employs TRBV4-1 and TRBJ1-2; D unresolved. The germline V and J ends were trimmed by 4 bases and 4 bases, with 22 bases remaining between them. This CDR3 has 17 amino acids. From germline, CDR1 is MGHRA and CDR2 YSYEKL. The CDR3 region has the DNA TGCGCCAGCAGCCCCCTATATGTGATAGGGTCCGGCTATGGCTACACCTTC. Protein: CASSPLYVIGSGYGYTF.

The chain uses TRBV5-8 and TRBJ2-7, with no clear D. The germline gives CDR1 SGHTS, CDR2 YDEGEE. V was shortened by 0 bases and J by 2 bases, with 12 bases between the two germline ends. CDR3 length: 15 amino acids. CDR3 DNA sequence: TGTGCCAGCAGCTTGGTGGCACAGAGGCCCTACGAGCAGTACTTC. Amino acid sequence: CASSLVAQRPYEQYF.